This TCR beta chain was recovered during a study of T-cell memory formation after mild COVID-19. Remarks on this clonotype: Its antigen is as yet unknown.

Study results and limitations: Contracting CD4+ clones lay largely in CM and EM, with CD8+ ones residing in EMRA. Some responding clones appeared in pre-infection memory, suggesting cross-reactive memory joined.

MiXCR, run by TCRdb on the 5' RACE reads, gives a single entry per CDR3 protein. Of roughly 130,000 distinct CDR3 sequences in the sample, 16% are singletons; the top ten hold approximately 15%. Sequencing was performed on PBMCs or a T cell subset sorted from them (not recorded which). This clonotype was sampled from an adult woman who had mild COVID-19 (a few samples of this study predate the infection). Cell type and time point are not known.

The CDR3 region has the DNA TGTGCCAGTAGTATCGGGACTAGCGGGTACACCGGGGAGCTGTTTTTT. It encodes CASSIGTSGYTGELFF. The chain carries TRBV19 and TRBJ2-2; 12 bases agree with TRBD2. The V and J ends lost 3 bases and 3 bases, in that order; junction bases with no gene match: 2. Germline loops: CDR1 LNHDA, CDR2 SQIVND (reference sequence). This CDR3 is 16 amino acids long. Combining the CDR3 with reference TRBV19 and TRBJ2-2 gives the whole variable domain DGGITQSPKYLFRKEGQNVTLSCEQNLNHDAMYWYRQDPGQGLRLIYYSQIVNDFQKGDIAEGYSVSREKKESFPLTVTSAQKNPTAFYLCASSIGTSGYTGELFFGEGSRLTVL.